These T cell receptor beta chains were read from a single sample in a study of cytomegalovirus exposure and HLA in healthy donors. The repertoire was sequenced with immunoSEQ multiplex PCR; TCRdb's copy has only in-frame clones and lacks some. The sample contains about 180,000 clones, approximately 80% of which appear only once. Sequencing input: PBMCs. The receptors were sampled from a girl under 18 in good health and CMV-seropositive. Each CDR3 is given with its conserved first and last residue. Each record gives: D gene, V gene, J gene, clone size, CDR3 protein, CDR3 DNA. The D gene is left open where the match is weak. For some rows the clone size is stated as once, few or many, or as a class when expanded; others skip it.

TRBD1	TRBV6-1	TRBJ1-2	few	CASRIQGTSNYGYTF	TGTGCCAGCAGAATACAGGGGACGTCTAACTATGGCTACACCTTC
TRBD1	TRBV29-1	TRBJ2-1	.	CSAGQGYNEQFF	TGCAGCGCCGGACAGGGCTACAATGAGCAGTTCTTC
TRBD1	TRBV27	TRBJ1-5	.	CASSIRSTGAQPQHF	TGTGCCAGCAGTATACGATCTACAGGGGCACAGCCCCAGCATTTT
TRBD1	TRBV9	TRBJ2-7	.	CASSVEADRADYEQYF	TGTGCCAGCAGCGTAGAAGCGGACAGGGCAGACTACGAGCAGTACTTC
TRBD2	TRBV7-7	TRBJ2-1	.	CASTPLGGSPYNEQFF	TGTGCTAGCACCCCTTTGGGCGGGAGCCCCTACAATGAGCAGTTCTTC
TRBD2	TRBV4-2	TRBJ2-3	once	CASSQDLAGGLTDTQYF	TGTGCCAGCAGCCAAGACCTAGCGGGAGGATTGACAGATACGCAGTATTTT
.	TRBV4-2	TRBJ2-1	.	CASSQDPQSGNEQFF	TGTGCCAGCAGCCAAGATCCGCAGTCGGGGAATGAGCAGTTCTTC
.	TRBV2	TRBJ1-5	.	CASSGAGGNQPQHF	TGTGCCAGCAGTGGGGCAGGGGGCAATCAGCCCCAGCATTTT
TRBD1	TRBV6-5	TRBJ1-5	.	CASRQGQGGNQPQHF	TGTGCCAGCAGGCAGGGACAGGGAGGCAATCAGCCCCAGCATTTT
.	TRBV5-4	TRBJ2-2	.	CASTPGGPTGELFF	TGTGCCAGCACTCCAGGAGGGCCCACCGGGGAGCTGTTTTTT
TRBD2	TRBV7-2	TRBJ2-7	.	CASSTSGGLYEQYF	TGTGCCAGCAGTACTAGCGGGGGCCTCTACGAGCAGTACTTC
.	TRBV25-1	TRBJ2-6	.	CASSEHTGANVLTF	TGTGCCAGCAGTGAACACACTGGGGCCAACGTCCTGACTTTC
.	TRBV25-1	TRBJ1-1	.	CASSESGGKTEAFF	TGTGCCAGCAGTGAATCGGGGGGAAAAACTGAAGCTTTCTTT
TRBD2	TRBV7-8	TRBJ2-1	.	CASSYSGLAGGWNEQFF	TGTGCCAGCAGCTACTCCGGCCTAGCGGGAGGTTGGAATGAGCAGTTCTTC
.	TRBV10-1	TRBJ1-1	.	CASSESGAGATEAFF	TGCGCCAGCAGTGAGTCGGGGGCTGGGGCCACTGAAGCTTTCTTT
TRBD1	TRBV6-5	TRBJ1-2	once	CASSRTGRVWGYTF	TGTGCCAGCAGTCGGACAGGGAGGGTTTGGGGCTACACCTTC
.	TRBV6-1	TRBJ2-3	.	CASSVDRNRDTQYF	TGTGCCAGCAGTGTCGACAGGAACAGAGATACGCAGTATTTT
.	TRBV6-5	TRBJ2-1	.	CASRGVWEQFF	TGTGCCAGCAGAGGGGTATGGGAGCAGTTCTTC
TRBD1	TRBV13	TRBJ2-1	.	CASTLFRGTGSNEQFF	TGTGCCAGCACCCTCTTCAGGGGGACAGGGAGCAATGAGCAGTTCTTC
TRBD1	TRBV23-1	TRBJ1-1	.	CASSQSGDRVNTEAFF	TGCGCCAGCAGTCAATCGGGGGACAGAGTGAACACTGAAGCTTTCTTT
TRBD1	TRBV7-8	TRBJ1-2	.	CASSLAVDRGRIDYGYTF	TGTGCCAGCAGCTTAGCGGTGGACAGGGGGCGTATAGACTATGGCTACACCTTC
TRBD2	TRBV25-1	TRBJ2-1	.	CASSLAGGNDEQFF	TGTGCCAGTAGTCTAGCGGGAGGCAACGATGAGCAGTTCTTC
TRBD1	TRBV5-1	TRBJ1-4	.	CASSTGQGLGEKLFF	TGCGCCAGCAGCACGGGACAGGGCCTAGGTGAAAAACTGTTTTTT
TRBD2	TRBV5-4	TRBJ2-5	.	CASSLAGLAGGPQETQYF	TGTGCCAGCAGCTTGGCGGGACTAGCGGGAGGGCCCCAAGAGACCCAGTACTTC
.	TRBV30	TRBJ2-7	.	CAWSLDWYEQYF	TGTGCCTGGAGTCTCGACTGGTACGAGCAGTACTTC
.	TRBV6-6	TRBJ1-5	.	CASSNSQPQHF	TGTGCCAGCAGTAATAGCCAGCCCCAGCATTTT
.	TRBV2	TRBJ1-1	.	CASSLTGNTEAFF	TGTGCCAGCAGCCTAACAGGGAACACTGAAGCTTTCTTT
TRBD2	TRBV10-3	TRBJ2-2	.	CATHLAGGTGELFF	TGTGCCACACACTTAGCGGGAGGAACCGGGGAGCTGTTTTTT
TRBD2	TRBV29-1	TRBJ2-1	.	CSVASGSGNEQFF	TGCAGCGTAGCTAGCGGGAGCGGAAATGAGCAGTTCTTC
TRBD2	TRBV6-1	TRBJ2-7	few	CASSEPTSGSEKQYF	TGTGCCAGCAGTGAGCCGACTAGCGGGAGCGAAAAGCAGTACTTC
TRBD1	TRBV7-9	TRBJ1-2	.	CASSFTPGQGDYGYTF	TGTGCCAGCAGCTTCACCCCGGGACAGGGGGACTATGGCTACACCTTC
TRBD2	TRBV28	TRBJ2-1	.	CASRGKGGLAGNNEQFF	TGTGCCAGCAGGGGTAAAGGGGGACTAGCGGGAAACAATGAGCAGTTCTTC
.	TRBV7-6	TRBJ1-3	.	CASQDTSSGNTIYF	TGTGCCAGCCAGGACACCAGCTCTGGAAACACCATATATTTT
.	TRBV28	TRBJ2-7	few	CASALTGEQYF	TGTGCCAGCGCACTAACTGGCGAGCAGTACTTC
TRBD1	TRBV14	TRBJ2-7	.	CASSQGTGDYEQYF	TGTGCCAGCAGCCAAGGGACAGGAGATTACGAGCAGTACTTC
TRBD2	TRBV18	TRBJ2-1	.	CASSPGTSGRHEQFF	TGTGCCAGCTCTCCTGGGACTAGCGGGAGACATGAGCAGTTCTTC
TRBD1	TRBV12-5	TRBJ2-5	.	CASGLDDRGQETQYF	TGTGCTAGTGGTTTGGACGACAGGGGTCAAGAGACCCAGTACTTC
TRBD2	TRBV30	TRBJ2-7	.	CAWSEKRDDEQHF	TGTGCCTGGAGTGAAAAGCGGGACGACGAGCAGCACTTC
TRBD1	TRBV5-6	TRBJ1-4	.	CASSLRGQGNEKLFF	TGTGCCAGCAGCTTAAGGGGACAGGGAAATGAAAAACTGTTTTTT
.	TRBV30	TRBJ1-1	.	CAWSVRFPRGKERNTEAFF	TGTGCCTGGAGTGTACGGTTTCCCAGAGGGAAAGAAAGAAACACTGAAGCTTTCTTT
TRBD1	TRBV10-3	TRBJ1-2	once	CAISYLDRVEGYTF	TGTGCCATCAGTTACCTAGACAGGGTGGAGGGCTACACCTTC
.	TRBV7-6	TRBJ2-1	.	CASSFSNYNEQFF	TGTGCCAGCAGCTTTTCCAATTACAATGAGCAGTTCTTC
TRBD1	TRBV6-1	TRBJ2-7	.	CASSGQGSLEQYF	TGTGCCAGCAGTGGACAGGGTTCTCTCGAGCAGTACTTC
.	TRBV28	TRBJ2-1	.	CASSLWPREQFF	TGTGCCAGCAGTTTATGGCCTCGGGAGCAGTTCTTC